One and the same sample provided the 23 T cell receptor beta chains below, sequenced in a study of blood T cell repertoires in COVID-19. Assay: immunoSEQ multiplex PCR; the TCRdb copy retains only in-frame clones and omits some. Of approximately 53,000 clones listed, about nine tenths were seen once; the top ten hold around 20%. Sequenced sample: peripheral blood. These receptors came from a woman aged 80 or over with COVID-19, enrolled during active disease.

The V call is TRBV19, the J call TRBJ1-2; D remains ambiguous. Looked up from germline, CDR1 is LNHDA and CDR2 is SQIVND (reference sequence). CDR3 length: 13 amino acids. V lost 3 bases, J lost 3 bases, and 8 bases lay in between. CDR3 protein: CASSIQQDYGYTF. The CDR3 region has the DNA TGTGCCAGTAGTATCCAACAAGACTATGGCTACACCTTC.

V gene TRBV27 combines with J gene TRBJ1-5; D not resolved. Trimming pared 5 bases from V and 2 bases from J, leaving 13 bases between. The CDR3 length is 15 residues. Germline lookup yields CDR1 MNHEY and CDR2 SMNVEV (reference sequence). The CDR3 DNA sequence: TGTGCCAGCAGTCCCTTCGGGGAGGGCAATCAGCCCCAGCATTTT. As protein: CASSPFGEGNQPQHF.

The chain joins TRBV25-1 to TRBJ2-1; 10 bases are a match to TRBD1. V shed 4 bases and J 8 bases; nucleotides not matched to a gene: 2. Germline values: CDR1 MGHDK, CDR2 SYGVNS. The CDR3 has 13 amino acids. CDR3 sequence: CASSVDRGHEQFF. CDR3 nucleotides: TGTGCCAGCAGTGTTGACAGGGGGCATGAGCAGTTCTTC. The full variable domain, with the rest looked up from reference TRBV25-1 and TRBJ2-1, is EADIYQTPRYLVIGTGKKITLECSQTMGHDKMYWYQQDPGMELHLIHYSYGVNSTEKGDLSSESTVSRIRTEHFPLTLESARPSHTSQYLCASSVDRGHEQFFGPGTRLTVL.

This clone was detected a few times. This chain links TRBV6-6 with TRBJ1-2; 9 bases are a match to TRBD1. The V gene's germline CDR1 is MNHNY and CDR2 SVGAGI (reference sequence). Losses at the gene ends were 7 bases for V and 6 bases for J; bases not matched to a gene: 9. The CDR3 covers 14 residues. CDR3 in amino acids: CASKKQGAGDGYTF. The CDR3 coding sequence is TGTGCCAGCAAGAAACAGGGGGCGGGTGATGGCTACACCTTC.

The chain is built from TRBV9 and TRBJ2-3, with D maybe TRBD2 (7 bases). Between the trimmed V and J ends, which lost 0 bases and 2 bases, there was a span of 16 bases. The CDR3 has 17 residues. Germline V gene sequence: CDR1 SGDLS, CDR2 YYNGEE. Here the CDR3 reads CASSVEGAGGHTDTQYF. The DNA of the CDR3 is TGTGCCAGCAGCGTAGAAGGGGCCGGGGGGCACACAGATACGCAGTATTTT.

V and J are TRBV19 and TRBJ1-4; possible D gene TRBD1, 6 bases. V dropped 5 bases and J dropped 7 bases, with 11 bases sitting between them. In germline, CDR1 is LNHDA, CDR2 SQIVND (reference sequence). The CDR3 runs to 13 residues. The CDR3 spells CASSVNRAEKLFF. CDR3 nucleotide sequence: TGTGCCAGTAGTGTTAACAGGGCTGAAAAACTGTTTTTT.

The CDR3 loop reads CASSLQINTEAFF. Written as DNA, the CDR3 is TGTGCCAGCAGTTTACAGATAAACACTGAAGCTTTCTTT. This chain links TRBV12-3 or TRBV12-4 with TRBJ1-1, with D hard to call. The CDR3 length is 13 residues. Trimming took off 2 bases at V and 2 bases at J, with 6 bases between the two ends.

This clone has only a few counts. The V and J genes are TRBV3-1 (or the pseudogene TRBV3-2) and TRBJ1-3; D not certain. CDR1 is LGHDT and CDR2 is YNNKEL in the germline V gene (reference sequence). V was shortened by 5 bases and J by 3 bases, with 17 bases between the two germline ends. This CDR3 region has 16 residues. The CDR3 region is CASSSMAGSFGNTIYF. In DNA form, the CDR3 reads TGTGCCAGCAGCTCCATGGCTGGGAGTTTTGGAAACACCATATATTTT.

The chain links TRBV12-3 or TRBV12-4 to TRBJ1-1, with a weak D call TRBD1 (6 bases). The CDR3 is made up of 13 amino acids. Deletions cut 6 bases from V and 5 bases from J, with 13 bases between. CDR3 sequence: CASSYRVETEAFF. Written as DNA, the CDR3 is TGTGCCAGCAGCTACAGGGTGGAGACTGAAGCTTTCTTT.

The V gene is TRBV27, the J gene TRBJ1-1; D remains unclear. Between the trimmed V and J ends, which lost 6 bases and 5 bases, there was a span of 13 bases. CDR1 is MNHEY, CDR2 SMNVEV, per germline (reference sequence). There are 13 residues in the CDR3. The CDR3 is CASSPSLRTEAFF. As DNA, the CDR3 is TGTGCCAGCAGCCCTTCCCTGAGGACTGAAGCTTTCTTT.

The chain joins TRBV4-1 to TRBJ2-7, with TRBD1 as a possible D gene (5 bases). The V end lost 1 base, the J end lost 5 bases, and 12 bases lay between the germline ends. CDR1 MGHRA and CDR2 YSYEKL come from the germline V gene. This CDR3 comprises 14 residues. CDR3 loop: CASSQVQGGHEQYF. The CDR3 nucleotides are TGCGCCAGCAGCCAAGTGCAGGGTGGTCACGAGCAGTACTTC.

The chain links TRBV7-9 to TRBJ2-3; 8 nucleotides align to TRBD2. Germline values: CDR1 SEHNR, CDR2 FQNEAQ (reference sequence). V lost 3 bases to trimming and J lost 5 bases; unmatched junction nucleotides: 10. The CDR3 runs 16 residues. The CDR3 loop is CASSFSGTRKRDTQYF. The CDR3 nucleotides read TGTGCCAGCAGCTTCTCCGGGACTAGAAAGAGAGATACGCAGTATTTT.

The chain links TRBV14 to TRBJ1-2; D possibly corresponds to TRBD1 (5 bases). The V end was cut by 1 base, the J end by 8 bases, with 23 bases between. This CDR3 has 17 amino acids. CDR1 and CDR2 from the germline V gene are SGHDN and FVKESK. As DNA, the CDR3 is TGTGCCAGCAGCCAAGTAGGGGTGGGGTCGACTCTGGGAGGCTACACCTTC. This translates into CASSQVGVGSTLGGYTF.

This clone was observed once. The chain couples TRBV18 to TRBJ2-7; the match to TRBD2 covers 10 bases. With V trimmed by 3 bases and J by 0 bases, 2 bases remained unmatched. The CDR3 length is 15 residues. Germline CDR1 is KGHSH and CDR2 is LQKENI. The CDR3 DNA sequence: TGTGCCAGCTCACCTAGCGGGAGGAGCTCCTACGAGCAGTACTTC. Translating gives CASSPSGRSSYEQYF. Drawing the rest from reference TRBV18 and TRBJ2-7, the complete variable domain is NAGVMQNPRHLVRRRGQEARLRCSPMKGHSHVYWYRQLPEEGLKFMVYLQKENIIDESGMPKERFSAEFPKEGPSILRIQQVVRGDSAAYFCASSPSGRSSYEQYFGPGTRLTVT.

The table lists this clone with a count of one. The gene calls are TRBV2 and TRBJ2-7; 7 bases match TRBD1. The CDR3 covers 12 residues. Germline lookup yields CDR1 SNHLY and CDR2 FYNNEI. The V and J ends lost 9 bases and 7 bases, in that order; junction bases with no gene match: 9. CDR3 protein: CARSTGVGEQYF. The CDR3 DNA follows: TGTGCCAGGAGCACAGGGGTTGGTGAGCAGTACTTC.

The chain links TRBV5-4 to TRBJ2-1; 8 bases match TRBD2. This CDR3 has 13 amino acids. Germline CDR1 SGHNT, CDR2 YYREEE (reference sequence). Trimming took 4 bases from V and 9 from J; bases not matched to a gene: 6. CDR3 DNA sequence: TGTGCCAGCAGCACCGGGACTAGAGGTGAGCAGTTCTTC. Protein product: CASSTGTRGEQFF.

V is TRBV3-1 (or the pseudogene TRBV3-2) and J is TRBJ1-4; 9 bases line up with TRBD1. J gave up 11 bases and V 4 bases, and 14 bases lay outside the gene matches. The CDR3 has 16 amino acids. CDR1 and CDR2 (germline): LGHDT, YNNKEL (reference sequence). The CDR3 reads CASSRTSGTGLSKLFF. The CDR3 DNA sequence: TGTGCCAGCAGCCGCACATCCGGGACAGGGCTATCCAAACTGTTTTTT.

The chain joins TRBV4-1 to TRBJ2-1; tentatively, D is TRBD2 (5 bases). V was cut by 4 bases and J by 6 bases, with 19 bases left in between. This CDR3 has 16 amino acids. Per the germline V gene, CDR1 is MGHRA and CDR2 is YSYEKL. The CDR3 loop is CASSPGGGLGRNEQFF. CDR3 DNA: TGCGCCAGCAGCCCAGGAGGTGGGTTGGGTCGCAATGAGCAGTTCTTC.

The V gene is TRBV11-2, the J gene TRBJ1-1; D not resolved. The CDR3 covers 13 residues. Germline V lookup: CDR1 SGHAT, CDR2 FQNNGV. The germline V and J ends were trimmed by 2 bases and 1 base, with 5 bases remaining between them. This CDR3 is CASSLQENTEAFF. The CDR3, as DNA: TGTGCCAGCAGCTTACAGGAGAACACTGAAGCTTTCTTT.

As DNA, the CDR3 is TGTGCCAGCGTTTGGGGCATACAAGAGACCCAGTACTTC. It translates to CASVWGIQETQYF. The chain recombines TRBV2 with TRBJ2-5, with D perhaps TRBD1 (5 bases). Trimming removed 8 bases from V and 2 bases from J, with 12 bases in between. Germline V lookup: CDR1 SNHLY, CDR2 FYNNEI. There are 13 residues in the CDR3.

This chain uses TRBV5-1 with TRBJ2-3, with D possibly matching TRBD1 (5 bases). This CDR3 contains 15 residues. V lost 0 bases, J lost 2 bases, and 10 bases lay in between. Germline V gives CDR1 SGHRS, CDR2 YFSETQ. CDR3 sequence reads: CASSLEGGATDTQYF. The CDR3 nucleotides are TGCGCCAGCAGCTTGGAAGGTGGGGCCACAGATACGCAGTATTTT.

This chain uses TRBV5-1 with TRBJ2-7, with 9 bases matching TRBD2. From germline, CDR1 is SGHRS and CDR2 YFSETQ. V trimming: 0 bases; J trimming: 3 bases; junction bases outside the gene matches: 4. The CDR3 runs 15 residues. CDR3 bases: TGCGCCAGCAGCTTGGGCGGGACTAGCTTCTACGAGCAGTACTTC. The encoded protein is CASSLGGTSFYEQYF.

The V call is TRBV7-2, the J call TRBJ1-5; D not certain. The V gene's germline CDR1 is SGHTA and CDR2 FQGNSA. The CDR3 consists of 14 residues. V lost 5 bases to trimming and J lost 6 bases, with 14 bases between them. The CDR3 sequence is CASSAGGLGQPQHF. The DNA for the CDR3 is TGTGCCAGCAGCGCTGGAGGGTTAGGTCAGCCCCAGCATTTT.